The present T cell receptor beta chain was sequenced within a study of cytomegalovirus exposure and HLA in healthy donors. Overall study findings and caveats: CMV serostatus was the sole immune exposure information available. Many donors shared some public TCRs, even though most TCR sequences were rare. Later, an analysis showed that TCR beta chains associated with HLA were more clonally expanded than others that were equally common.

This clone was seen a single time. Its antigen is not known. The PCR ran on 60 Vbeta and 13 Jbeta primers. Assay used: immunoSEQ multiplex PCR; TCRdb lists only in-frame clones, some missing. The table has under 110,000 clones, roughly 77% seen once. The CDR3 length is 14 residues. V shed 4 bases and J shed 4 bases, with 12 bases lying between them. Germline V gives CDR1 MNHEY, CDR2 SMNVEV (reference sequence). V and J are TRBV27 and TRBJ2-3; D might be TRBD2 (5 bases). Specimen: PBMCs. The sequence was obtained from a man in his forties or fifties in good health and CMV-seronegative. The CDR3 DNA follows: TGTGCCAGCAGTTCCCCCTCGGGGTCAGATACGCAGTATTTT. Amino acid sequence: CASSSPSGSDTQYF.